Described below is a single T cell receptor beta chain sequence and its context. These data are taken from a study of blood T cells in healthy people across ages. Alongside a J-beta primer mix, a sample-barcoded 5' primer served in a second PCR lasting about 6 to 12 cycles. Each cDNA molecule was tagged by a template-switch adaptor with 12 random nucleotides. Per-sample output comprised a minimum of 2.5 million paired-end reads containing CDR3. TCRdb recomputed calls from the 5' RACE reads with MiXCR, one row per CDR3 protein. Here the sample spans 800,000 or so distinct CDR3 sequences, about 46% being singletons. CDR3 length: 13 residues. Germline V gives CDR1 SGHRS, CDR2 YFSETQ. Trimming cost V 0 bases and J 8 bases, with 9 bases left between them.

This receptor was taken from a man older than 75 in good health. The sample consisted of blood. The chain carries TRBV5-1 and TRBJ2-1; D unresolved. CDR3 DNA: TGCGCCAGCAGCTTGGAACCTAGTCATGAGCAGTTCTTC. It specifies CASSLEPSHEQFF.